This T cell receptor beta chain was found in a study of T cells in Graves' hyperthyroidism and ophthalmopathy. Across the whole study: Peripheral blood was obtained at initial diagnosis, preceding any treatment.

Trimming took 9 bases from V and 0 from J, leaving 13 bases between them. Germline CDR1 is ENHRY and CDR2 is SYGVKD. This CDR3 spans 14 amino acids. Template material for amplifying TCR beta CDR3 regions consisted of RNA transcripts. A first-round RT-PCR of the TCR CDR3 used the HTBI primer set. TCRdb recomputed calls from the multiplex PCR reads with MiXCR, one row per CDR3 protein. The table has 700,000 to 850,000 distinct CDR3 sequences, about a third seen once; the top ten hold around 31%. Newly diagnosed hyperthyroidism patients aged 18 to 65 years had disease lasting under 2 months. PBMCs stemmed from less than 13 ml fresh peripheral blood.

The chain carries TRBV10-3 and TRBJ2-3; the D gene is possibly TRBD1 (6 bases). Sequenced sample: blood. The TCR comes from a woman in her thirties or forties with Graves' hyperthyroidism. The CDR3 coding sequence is TGTGCCATTGCGAGGGGGTCTAGCACAGATACGCAGTATTTT. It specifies CAIARGSSTDTQYF.